This TCR beta chain was sequenced during a study of blood T cell repertoires in COVID-19. Turning to the study itself: The analysed material was cDNA or gDNA that came from T cells, B-cell-depleted T cells, or PBMCs.

Profiled with immunoSEQ multiplex PCR; TCRdb holds only in-frame clones, not every one. The profile shows tens of thousands of clones, 85% to 95% of them singletons. The germline V gene encodes CDR1 MDHEN and CDR2 SYDVKM. The J segment lost 5 bases and the V segment lost 7 bases, leaving 8 bases of the junction unmatched. The CDR3 length is 14 residues. Source material: peripheral blood. The V gene is TRBV28, the J gene TRBJ1-5, with 7 positions matching TRBD1. This TCR was sampled from a human donor in a cohort sampled during active COVID-19. As DNA, the CDR3 is TGTGCCAGCATCGAGGGGACAGCAGATCAGCCCCAGCATTTT. Amino acids: CASIEGTADQPQHF.